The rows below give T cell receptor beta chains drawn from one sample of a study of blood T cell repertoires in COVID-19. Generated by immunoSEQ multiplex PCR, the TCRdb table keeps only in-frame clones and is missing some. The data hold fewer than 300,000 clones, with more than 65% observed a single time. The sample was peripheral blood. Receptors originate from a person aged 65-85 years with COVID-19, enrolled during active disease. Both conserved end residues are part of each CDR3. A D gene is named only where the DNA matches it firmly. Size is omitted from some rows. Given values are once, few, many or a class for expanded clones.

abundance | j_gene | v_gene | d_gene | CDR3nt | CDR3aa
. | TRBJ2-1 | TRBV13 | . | TGTGCCAGCAGCCGCGCGGCGGAGAGCTCCTACAATGAGCAGTTCTTC | CASSRAAESSYNEQFF
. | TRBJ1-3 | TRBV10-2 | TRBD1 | TGCGCCAACAGAACAGGGGGTGTCTCTGGAAACACCATATATTTT | CANRTGGVSGNTIYF
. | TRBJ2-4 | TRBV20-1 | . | TGCAGTGCTGGCCGGGACTCCCTACTGTACTTC | CSAGRDSLLYF
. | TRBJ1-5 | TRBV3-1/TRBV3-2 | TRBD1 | TGTGCCAGCAGCGGGACAGGGGGTAATCAGCCCCAGCATTTT | CASSGTGGNQPQHF
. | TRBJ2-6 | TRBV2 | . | TGTGCCAGCAGTTCACAGGGTTCTGGGGCCAACGTCCTGACTTTC | CASSSQGSGANVLTF
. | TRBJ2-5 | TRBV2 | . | TGTGCCAGCAGAGGAGGGACCAGGGAGACCCAGTACTTC | CASRGGTRETQYF
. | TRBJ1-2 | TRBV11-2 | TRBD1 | TGTGCCAGCAGTCCAGGGGGCGTCTATGGCTACACCTTC | CASSPGGVYGYTF
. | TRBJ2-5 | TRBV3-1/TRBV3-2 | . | TGTGCCAGCAGCCAAGGGACAGAAGGGGTAGAGACCCAGTACTTC | CASSQGTEGVETQYF
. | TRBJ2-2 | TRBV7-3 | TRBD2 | TGTGCCAGCAGCTCCTCTGGAGCGGGGGGCTTTACCGGGGAGCTGTTTTTT | CASSSSGAGGFTGELFF
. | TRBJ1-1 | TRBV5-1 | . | TGCGCCAGCAGCTTGGGGCAGGGGCGATCCTTGGGCACTGAAGCTTTCTTT | CASSLGQGRSLGTEAFF
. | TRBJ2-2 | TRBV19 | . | TGTGCCAGTAGTATACACGGCACCGGGGAGCTGTTTTTT | CASSIHGTGELFF
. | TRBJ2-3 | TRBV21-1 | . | TGTGCCAGCAGCAAGTTTCTCCTCCCTCGCACAGATACGCAGTATTTT | CASSKFLLPRTDTQYF
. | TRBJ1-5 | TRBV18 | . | TGTGCCAGCTCGCCAGACAGTTATAGCAATCAGCCCCAGCATTTT | CASSPDSYSNQPQHF
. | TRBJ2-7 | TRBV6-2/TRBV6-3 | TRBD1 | TGTGCCAGCAGCCCAACCCTTGCGACAGGGCGTTTGCAGTACTTC | CASSPTLATGRLQYF
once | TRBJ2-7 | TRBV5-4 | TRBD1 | TGTGCCAGCAGCCGGACAGGGGCGACCTACTACGAGCAGTACTTC | CASSRTGATYYEQYF
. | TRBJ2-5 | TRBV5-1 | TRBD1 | TGCGCCAGCAGCCTAGGGACAGGGAATGGAGAGACCCAGTACTTC | CASSLGTGNGETQYF
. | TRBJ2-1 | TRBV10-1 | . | TGCGCCAGCAGTGTTGGCGGGACGGACAATGAGCAGTTCTTC | CASSVGGTDNEQFF
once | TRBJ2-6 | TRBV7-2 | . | TGTGCCAGCATCCTAGGTTATGGCTCTGGGGCCAACGTCCTGACTTTC | CASILGYGSGANVLTF
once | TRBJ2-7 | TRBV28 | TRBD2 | TGTGCCAGCAGTACCCATCCTGGGACTAGCGGATCCTACGAGCAGTACTTC | CASSTHPGTSGSYEQYF
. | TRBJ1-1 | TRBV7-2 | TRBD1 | TGTGCCAGCAGCCCCCGAGAGGCGGGACAGGGACAAACCACTGAAGCTTTCTTT | CASSPREAGQGQTTEAFF
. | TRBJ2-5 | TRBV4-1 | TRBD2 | TGCGCCAGCAGCCAAGTAGCGGGGGCACAACAAGAGACCCAGTACTTC | CASSQVAGAQQETQYF
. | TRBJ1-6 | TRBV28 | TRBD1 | TGTGCCAGCAGTGGGTATTGGGACAGACATAATTCACCCCTCCACTTT | CASSGYWDRHNSPLHF
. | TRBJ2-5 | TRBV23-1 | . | TGCGCCAGCAGTCAATCGCGGCAGGGGCTGGAGACCCAGTACTTC | CASSQSRQGLETQYF
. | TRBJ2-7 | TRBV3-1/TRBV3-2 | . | TGTGCCAGCAGCCGTACTACCTACGAGCAGTACTTC | CASSRTTYEQYF
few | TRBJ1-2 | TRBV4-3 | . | TGCGCCAGCAGCCAAGCTCTTAGATTAGACTATGGCTACACCTTC | CASSQALRLDYGYTF
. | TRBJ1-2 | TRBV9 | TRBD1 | TGTGCCAGCAGCGTAACTATCGGGACAGGGGGCGCGGATGGCTACACCTTC | CASSVTIGTGGADGYTF
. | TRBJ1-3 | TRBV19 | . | TGTGCCAGTAGCCCGGCCAGGGGTGGCCCGAAAGGAAACACCATATATTTT | CASSPARGGPKGNTIYF
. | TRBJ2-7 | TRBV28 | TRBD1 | TGTGCCAGCCAGGGGGCGTACGAGCAGTACTTC | CASQGAYEQYF
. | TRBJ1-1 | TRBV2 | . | TGTGCCAGCAGTGGGGGTTACGGGGTTACTGAAGCTTTCTTT | CASSGGYGVTEAFF
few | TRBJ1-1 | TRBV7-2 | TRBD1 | TGTGCCAGCAGATTAGGGGGACAGGCCAGGGCTTTCTTT | CASRLGGQARAFF
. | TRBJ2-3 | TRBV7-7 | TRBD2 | TGTGCCAGCAGCTTAGGTGTGGGGAGCGGGGCCGCAGATACGCAGTATTTT | CASSLGVGSGAADTQYF
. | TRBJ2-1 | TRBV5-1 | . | TGCGCCAGCAGCTTTGACCCGCGGGCGGACAATGAGCAGTTCTTC | CASSFDPRADNEQFF
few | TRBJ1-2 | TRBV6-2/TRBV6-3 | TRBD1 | TGTGCCAGCAGTAATCCGGGACAGGGGGCTGTTTCTGGCTACACCTTC | CASSNPGQGAVSGYTF
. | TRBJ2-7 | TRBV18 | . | TGTGCCAGCTCACCACTGAGAGGGCGCTGGGACGAGCAGTACTTC | CASSPLRGRWDEQYF
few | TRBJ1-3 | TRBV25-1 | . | TGTGCCAGCAGTGAGTGGGCAGTGGGAAACACCATATATTTT | CASSEWAVGNTIYF
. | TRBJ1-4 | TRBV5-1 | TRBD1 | TGCGCCAGCAGCTCGACAGGGGGCTCTGAAAAACTGTTTTTT | CASSSTGGSEKLFF
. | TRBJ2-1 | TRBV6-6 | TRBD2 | TGTGCCAGCAGATTAGCGGGGGAGGGTGAGCAGTTCTTC | CASRLAGEGEQFF
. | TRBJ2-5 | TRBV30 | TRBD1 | TGTGCCTGGAGCCCCCCTTTGACAGGGCGTCGAGAGACCCAGTACTTC | CAWSPPLTGRRETQYF
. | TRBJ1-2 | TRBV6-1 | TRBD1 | TGTGCCAGCATTGAACAGGGGGCGCACGGCTATGGCTACACCTTC | CASIEQGAHGYGYTF
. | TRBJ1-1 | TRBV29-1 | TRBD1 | TGCAGCGTCCATACCCGGACAGGGGGGGTCGGCACTGAAGCTTTCTTT | CSVHTRTGGVGTEAFF
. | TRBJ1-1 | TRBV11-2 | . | TGTGCCAGCAGCTTATCGAGAAATAGCGCTGAAGCTTTCTTT | CASSLSRNSAEAFF
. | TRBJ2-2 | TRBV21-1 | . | TGTGCCAGCAGCAAAACCCTGACAGGGGGTGAGGCCGGGGAGCTGTTTTTT | CASSKTLTGGEAGELFF
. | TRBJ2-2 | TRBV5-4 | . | TGTGCCAGCAGCCTGAAAGGGACTGCCGGGGAGCTGTTTTTT | CASSLKGTAGELFF
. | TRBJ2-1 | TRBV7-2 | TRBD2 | TGTGCCAGCAGCTTGGCTAGCGGGGGCCACAATGAGCAGTTCTTC | CASSLASGGHNEQFF
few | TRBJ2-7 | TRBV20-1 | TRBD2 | TGCAGTGCTAGTTTTGGCGGGAGCTCCTACGAGCAGTACTTC | CSASFGGSSYEQYF
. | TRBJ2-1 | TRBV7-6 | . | TGTGCCAGCAGCTTTCGAGGGAGCTCCTACAATGAGCAGTTCTTC | CASSFRGSSYNEQFF
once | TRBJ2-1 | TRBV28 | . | TGTGCCAGCAGTTGGGACTCCCAACCAAAATTCAATGAGCAGTTCTTC | CASSWDSQPKFNEQFF
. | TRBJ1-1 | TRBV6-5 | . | TGTGCCAGCAGTTTAATCTTCTCGGGTAACACTGAAGCTTTCTTT | CASSLIFSGNTEAFF
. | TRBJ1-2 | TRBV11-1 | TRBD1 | TGTGCCAGCAGTCTGGAGGGACAGGGTAACTATGGCTACACCTTC | CASSLEGQGNYGYTF
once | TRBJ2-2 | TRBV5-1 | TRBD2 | TGCGCCAGCAGCTCGGGACTAGCGGGACTGAACACCGGGGAGCTGTTTTTT | CASSSGLAGLNTGELFF
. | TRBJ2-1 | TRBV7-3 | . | TGTGCCAGCAGCTTAGGGGCTAGGAACTTCAATGAGCAGTTCTTC | CASSLGARNFNEQFF